The 5 T cell receptor beta chains listed next were all sequenced from one sample in a study of blood T cell repertoires in COVID-19. Produced via immunoSEQ multiplex PCR; TCRdb's table is partial and in-frame only. The table shows around 60,000 clones, with about nine tenths occurring only once. The sample was peripheral blood. The source is a woman of 80 years or more with active COVID-19.

The J gene is TRBJ1-5, the V gene TRBV6-1; maybe TRBD1 (6 bases). In germline, CDR1 is MNHNS, CDR2 SASEGT. V lost 1 base and J lost 3, with 13 bases in between. The CDR3 loop spans 16 amino acids. The CDR3 nucleotides read TGTGCCAGCAGTGAAGTAGGGGGACGGACCAATCAGCCCCAGCATTTT. Its protein product is CASSEVGGRTNQPQHF.

The V and J genes are TRBV7-9 and TRBJ1-6; tentative D call: TRBD1 (5 bases). The CDR3 covers 16 residues. V lost 5 bases, J lost 7 bases, and 18 bases lay in between. Germline V gene data show CDR1 as SEHNR and CDR2 as FQNEAQ (reference sequence). The CDR3 nucleotides read TGTGCCAGCAGCCCCTTTGGGGCCAAGGAGAATTCACCCCTCCACTTT. The encoded protein is CASSPFGAKENSPLHF.

This chain connects TRBV6-6 to TRBJ2-3; TRBD2 aligns across 15 bases. The CDR3 has 16 amino acids. J was trimmed by 6 bases and V by 2 bases; bases with no gene match: 3. Per germline, CDR1 MNHNY and CDR2 SVGAGI (reference sequence). The chain's CDR3 is CASSYGLAGGLDTQYF. The CDR3 DNA reads as TGTGCCAGCAGTTACGGACTAGCGGGGGGGCTGGATACGCAGTATTTT.

This sequence joins TRBV9 and TRBJ1-3; TRBD1 might be the D (5 bases). V gave up 4 bases and J gave up 3 bases, with 17 bases separating them. Germline CDR1 SGDLS, CDR2 YYNGEE. The length of the CDR3 is 16 residues. This CDR3 is CASSRDFRSDGNTIYF. Written as DNA, the CDR3 is TGTGCCAGCAGCCGGGACTTCCGCTCTGATGGAAACACCATATATTTT.

V is TRBV10-1 and J is TRBJ1-4; D might be TRBD1 (6 bases). CDR1 is WNHNN and CDR2 is SYGVQD in the germline V gene (reference sequence). The V gene lost 8 bases and the J gene lost 5 bases, with 15 bases spanning the gap. This CDR3 comprises 14 residues. The CDR3 is CASEGRDKNEKLFF. The DNA of the CDR3 is TGCGCCAGCGAGGGCCGGGACAAAAATGAAAAACTGTTTTTT.